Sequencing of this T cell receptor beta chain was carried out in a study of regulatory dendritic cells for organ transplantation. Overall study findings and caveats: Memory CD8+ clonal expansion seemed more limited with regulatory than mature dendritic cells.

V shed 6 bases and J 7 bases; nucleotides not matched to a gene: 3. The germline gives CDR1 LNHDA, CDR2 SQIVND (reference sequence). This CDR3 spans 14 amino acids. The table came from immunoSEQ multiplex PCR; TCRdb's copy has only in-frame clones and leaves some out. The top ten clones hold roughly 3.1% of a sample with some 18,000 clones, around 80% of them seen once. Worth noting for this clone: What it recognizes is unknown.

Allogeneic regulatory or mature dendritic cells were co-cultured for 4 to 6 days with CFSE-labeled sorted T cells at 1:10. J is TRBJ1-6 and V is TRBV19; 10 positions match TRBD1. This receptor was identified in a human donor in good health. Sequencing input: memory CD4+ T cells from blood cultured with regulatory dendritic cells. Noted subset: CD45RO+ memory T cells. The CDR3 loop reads CASRGDRGNSPLHF. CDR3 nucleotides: TGTGCCAGTAGAGGGGACAGGGGAAATTCACCCCTCCACTTT.